Listed here is a single T cell receptor beta chain. The data were obtained in a study of shared clonotypes between healthy human individuals. Germline values: CDR1 SGHTA, CDR2 FQGNSA. V dropped 5 bases and J dropped 2 bases, with 7 bases sitting between them. This CDR3 is 12 amino acids long. Sequenced by immunoSEQ multiplex PCR; TCRdb stores in-frame clones only, minus some. The sample carries 2,500,000 or so clones, 85% to 95% recorded once. J is TRBJ2-7 and V is TRBV7-2; no clear D gene. The origin of this receptor is a young man in good health. Some clones in this sample may be carry-over from other donors' samples. Sample: naive CD4+ T cells from PBMCs. The subset: CD45RA+ positively selected. The CDR3 coding sequence is TGTGCCAGCAGCCAAAGGGCCTACGAGCAGTACTTC. It encodes CASSQRAYEQYF.